Below are 8 T cell receptor beta chains sequenced from a single sample in a study of memory CD4+ T cells and cytomegalovirus serostatus. Single viable CD3+CD4+CD8-CD45RO+ cells were sorted as the memory CD4+ T cells. Sequenced by immunoSEQ multiplex PCR; TCRdb stores in-frame clones only, minus some. The sample carries around 50,000 clones, around four fifths recorded once. Sequenced sample: memory CD4+ T cells from blood. The source is an adult in good health and CMV-seronegative.

This chain uses TRBV13 with TRBJ1-2; 7 nucleotides match TRBD1. Germline V CDR1 and CDR2: PRHDT, FYEKMQ (reference sequence). The CDR3 has 14 residues. V lost 6 bases, J lost 7 bases, and 11 bases stayed unmatched. The CDR3 DNA sequence: TGTGCCAGCAGATTCGGGACAGACCCTTTTGGCTACACCTTC. Amino acid sequence: CASRFGTDPFGYTF.

V usage is TRBV9 and J usage is TRBJ2-1, with D perhaps assigned TRBD1 or TRBD2 (5 bases each). Germline V gene data show CDR1 as SGDLS and CDR2 as YYNGEE. Trimming took off 4 bases at V and 12 bases at J, with 17 bases between the two ends. The CDR3 runs to 13 residues. The CDR3 protein is CASSSSGTAVQFF. For the CDR3, the DNA is TGTGCCAGCAGCTCCTCTGGGACCGCGGTGCAGTTCTTC. The variable domain in full, with the rest retrieved from reference TRBV9 and TRBJ2-1, is DSGVTQTPKHLITATGQRVTLRCSPRSGDLSVYWYQQSLDQGLQFLIQYYNGEERAKGNILERFSAQQFPDLHSELNLSSLELGDSALYFCASSSSGTAVQFFGPGTRLTVL.

V is TRBV19 and J is TRBJ2-7; TRBD1 matches 7 bases. Germline V lookup: CDR1 LNHDA, CDR2 SQIVND (reference sequence). There are 13 residues in the CDR3. V trimming: 2 bases; J trimming: 6 bases; junction bases outside the gene matches: 4. CDR3 loop: CASSIKRQGEQYF. The CDR3 DNA is TGTGCCAGTAGTATAAAAAGACAGGGCGAGCAGTACTTC.

The chain is built from TRBV28 and TRBJ2-6, with D unclear. The CDR3 sequence is 12 residues long. Germline values: CDR1 MDHEN, CDR2 SYDVKM. Trimming stripped 8 bases from V and 0 bases from J, with 2 bases between. Here the CDR3 DNA reads TGTGCCAGCCACTCTGGGGCCAACGTCCTGACTTTC. Translating gives CASHSGANVLTF.

The chain couples TRBV19 to TRBJ2-4; the D is unclear. Germline CDR1 and CDR2: LNHDA and SQIVND (reference sequence). The CDR3 spans 17 residues. Between the trimmed V and J ends, which lost 4 bases and 0 bases, there was a span of 16 bases. CDR3 DNA sequence: TGTGCCAGTAGTAGGAACTTCGACCCCCTAGCCAAAAACATTCAGTACTTC. Translation gives CASSRNFDPLAKNIQYF.

The rearrangement joins TRBV10-2 to TRBJ1-1, with unresolved D. The germline V and J ends were trimmed by 3 bases and 4 bases, with 15 bases remaining between them. CDR1 and CDR2 (germline): WSHSY, SAAADI. This CDR3 comprises 15 residues. CDR3 sequence (DNA): TGCGCCAGCAGTGACGACGGCTCGTCGACCACTGAAGCTTTCTTT. Translated: CASSDDGSSTTEAFF.

The chain uses TRBV27 and TRBJ1-5; 7 bases match TRBD1. Germline-derived CDR1 and CDR2 are MNHEY and SMNVEV (reference sequence). This CDR3 is 15 amino acids long. V lost 7 bases, J lost 1 base, and 7 bases stayed unmatched. As DNA, the CDR3 is TGTGCCAGCAAACCGGGACAGCTAAGCAATCAGCCCCAGCATTTT. It encodes CASKPGQLSNQPQHF.

The V call is TRBV5-4, the J call TRBJ2-3; 9 bases fit TRBD2. Losses at the gene ends were 5 bases for V and 3 bases for J; bases not matched to a gene: 4. Germline V gene sequence: CDR1 SGHNT, CDR2 YYREEE (reference sequence). This CDR3 is 14 amino acids long. DNA of the CDR3: TGTGCCAGCAGTAGGAGCGGGAGGACAGATACGCAGTATTTT. Translation gives CASSRSGRTDTQYF.